The 8 T cell receptor beta chains given below trace back to one sample, sequenced in a study of shared T cell receptors in the human thymus (dated by TCRdb to about 2021). Library construction relied on the immunoSEQ multiplex PCR assay. This immuneACCESS table, as held by TCRdb, lists in-frame sequences with V and J called but not all clones. Of the missing ones, under half trace to an unresolved V gene in checked studies; the others have no known cause. The sample table records 700,000 to 750,000 clones; approximately 85% of these occur just once. The ten largest clones add up to around 0.01% of the sample. These same records also appear under a second study, on human thymus T cells.

The specimen sequenced was thymocytes. Source of these receptors: a girl under three years old with a congenital heart defect. Donor details come from another sample of the same person, matched by shared clones.

The rearrangement links TRBV4-1 to TRBJ2-7; TRBD1 matches 7 bases. The CDR3 spans 19 residues. Germline V gene lookup returns CDR1 MGHRA and CDR2 YSYEKL. The V segment lost 0 bases and the J segment 4 bases; nucleotides outside the gene matches: 18. The CDR3, as DNA: TGCGCCAGCAGCCAAGAGACTCTTCTTGTAACAGGGGCGAGGTACGAGCAGTACTTC. This sequence encodes CASSQETLLVTGARYEQYF.

V and J are TRBV5-4 and TRBJ1-3, with D possibly matching TRBD1 (6 bases). The germline CDR1 and CDR2 sequences are SGHNT and YYREEE (reference sequence). The CDR3 consists of 15 residues. V dropped 0 bases and J dropped 4 bases, with 11 bases sitting between them. For the CDR3, the DNA is TGTGCCAGCAGCTTGGCGGGGACATACGGAAACACCATATATTTT. Its translation is CASSLAGTYGNTIYF.

The CDR3 nucleotides read TGTGCCAGCATGTTTGGAGGGTGGACTGAAGCTTTCTTT. Its translation: CASMFGGWTEAFF. The gene calls are TRBV28 and TRBJ1-1, with no clear D. Germline V gene lookup returns CDR1 MDHEN and CDR2 SYDVKM. V lost 7 bases and J 5 bases, leaving 14 bases between the germline ends. This CDR3 contains 13 residues.

The chain links TRBV4-3 to TRBJ2-5; D might be TRBD1 (5 bases). The CDR3 totals 15 residues. Germline CDR1 is LGHNA and CDR2 is YSLEER. The V and J ends lost 0 bases and 9 bases respectively, with 17 bases between them. The CDR3 sequence: CASSQDHTGERPQYF. In DNA, the CDR3 is TGCGCCAGCAGCCAAGATCATACAGGAGAGAGGCCCCAGTACTTC.

The chain joins TRBV27 to TRBJ1-4; 8 bases map to TRBD1. This CDR3 is built from 15 residues. Germline CDR1 reads MNHEY; CDR2 reads SMNVEV (reference sequence). The ends lost 5 bases at V and 8 bases at J; junction bases unmatched: 10. CDR3 in amino acids: CASSRQGYVEEKLFF. CDR3 nucleotides: TGTGCCAGCAGTCGACAGGGGTACGTCGAAGAAAAACTGTTTTTT. The entire variable domain, with the rest obtained from reference TRBV27 and TRBJ1-4, is as follows: EAQVTQNPRYLITVTGKKLTVTCSQNMNHEYMSWYRQDPGLGLRQIYYSMNVEVTDKGDVPEGYKVSRKEKRNFPLILESPSPNQTSLYFCASSRQGYVEEKLFFGSGTQLSVL.

The chain uses TRBV29-1 and TRBJ2-4; D is possibly TRBD2 (5 bases). This CDR3 has 14 amino acids. V dropped 4 bases and J dropped 1 base, with 11 bases sitting between them. Germline V gene lookup returns CDR1 SQVTM and CDR2 ANQGSEA. The CDR3: CSVGTADAKNIQYF. CDR3 nucleotide sequence: TGCAGCGTTGGGACTGCGGACGCCAAAAACATTCAGTACTTC.

Worth noting for this clone: The same CDR3 can be traced to other DNA sequences in this sample. The rearrangement uses TRBV5-1 and TRBJ1-6, with TRBD1 matching 11 bases. With 1 base clipped from V and 5 bases from J, the junction kept 5 bases outside the gene matches. Per germline, CDR1 SGHRS and CDR2 YFSETQ. The CDR3 is 17 amino acids. The CDR3 DNA reads TGCGCCAGCAGCTTGACGGACAGGGGGCTAGATAATTCACCCCTCCACTTT. Its translation is CASSLTDRGLDNSPLHF.

The chain uses TRBV25-1 and TRBJ1-3; D gene ambiguous. The CDR3 is 15 amino acids. V lost 4 bases to trimming and J lost 0 bases, with 10 bases between them. The germline V gene encodes CDR1 MGHDK and CDR2 SYGVNS. CDR3 loop: CASSAPGDSGNTIYF. The CDR3 DNA reads as TGTGCCAGCAGTGCTCCGGGAGACTCTGGAAACACCATATATTTT.